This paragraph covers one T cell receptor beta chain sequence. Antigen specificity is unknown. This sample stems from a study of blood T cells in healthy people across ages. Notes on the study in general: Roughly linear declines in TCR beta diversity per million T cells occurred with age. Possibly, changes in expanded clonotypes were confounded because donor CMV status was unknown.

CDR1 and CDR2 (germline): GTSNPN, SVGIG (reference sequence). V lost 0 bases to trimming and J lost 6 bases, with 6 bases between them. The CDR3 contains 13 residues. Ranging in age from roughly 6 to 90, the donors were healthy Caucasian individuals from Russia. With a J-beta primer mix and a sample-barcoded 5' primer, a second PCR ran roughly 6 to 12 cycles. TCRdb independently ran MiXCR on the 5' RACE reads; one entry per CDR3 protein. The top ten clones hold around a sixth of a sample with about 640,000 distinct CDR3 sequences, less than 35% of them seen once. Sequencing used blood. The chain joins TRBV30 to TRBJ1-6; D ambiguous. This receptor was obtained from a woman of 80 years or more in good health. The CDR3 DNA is TGTGCCTGGAGTGTACAGTCTAATTCACCCCTCCACTTT. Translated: CAWSVQSNSPLHF.